One sample yielded the 17 T cell receptor beta chains listed below, sequenced in a study of blood T cells in healthy people across ages (dated by TCRdb to between 2015 and 2017). Library method: 5' RACE. These reads were obtained on an Illumina HiSeq 2500. A second roughly 6 to 12 cycle PCR used a sample-barcoded 5' primer and a J-beta primer mix. The public reads were reprocessed in TCRdb via fastp at Q25 and MiXCR, keeping in-frame beta chains. Rows with one shared CDR3 protein collapse into an entry with the most common genes and DNA. This sample has about 1,400,000 distinct CDR3 sequences in its table, and 42% of those were observed once. The ten largest make up approximately 7.9% of the sample. The sequencing input was blood. These receptors were collected from a woman aged 18-29 years in good health.

This clonotype was observed many times. This rearrangement joins TRBV20-1 to TRBJ2-1, with 8 bases lining up with TRBD2. After removal of 5 bases from V and 3 bases from J, the junction contained 9 bases not matched to a gene. The CDR3 sequence is 15 residues long. Germline CDR1 DFQATT, CDR2 SNEGSKA (reference sequence). The CDR3 loop is CSALEAGVGYNEQFF. In nucleotides, the CDR3 is TGCAGTGCTCTCGAAGCGGGAGTAGGCTACAATGAGCAGTTCTTC.

The V and J genes are TRBV20-1 and TRBJ2-7, with 7 positions matching TRBD2. V lost 1 base and J lost 3; bases outside the gene matches: 9. The CDR3 consists of 15 residues. Germline loops: CDR1 DFQATT, CDR2 SNEGSKA (reference sequence). CDR3 DNA sequence: TGCAGTGCTAGAGGCCCGGCAGGGACTAACTACGAGCAGTACTTC. Translating it yields CSARGPAGTNYEQYF.

The chain joins TRBV5-1 to TRBJ2-4; a weak D match, TRBD2 (6 bases). V shed 4 bases and J shed 7 bases, with 15 bases lying between them. Germline CDR1 SGHRS, CDR2 YFSETQ. The CDR3 totals 14 residues. Here the CDR3 DNA reads TGCGCCAGCAGCCCCGGGACTTCGGTTAACATTCAGTACTTC. Encoded protein: CASSPGTSVNIQYF.

The chain has TRBV20-1 and TRBJ1-1; the D is unclear. Germline V gene lookup returns CDR1 DFQATT and CDR2 SNEGSKA (reference sequence). V was clipped by 1 base and J by 7 bases, with 7 bases between them. The CDR3 is made up of 11 amino acids. CDR3 bases: TGCAGTGCTAGAGGCTCAGTTGAAGCTTTCTTT. It translates to CSARGSVEAFF.

The table lists this clonotype with a few counts. The chain combines TRBV10-3 with TRBJ1-2, with 12 bases aligning to TRBD1. CDR3 length equals 14 residues. Germline values: CDR1 ENHRY, CDR2 SYGVKD. V was pared by 6 bases and J by 8 bases, with 7 bases of the junction left unmatched. The CDR3 protein is CAISPTGTGGGYTF. DNA of the CDR3: TGTGCCATCAGCCCCACCGGGACAGGGGGCGGCTACACCTTC.

V and J are TRBV29-1 and TRBJ2-2; D uncertain. V was pared by 0 bases and J by 4 bases, with 9 bases between. There are 14 residues in the CDR3. Germline V gene lookup returns CDR1 SQVTM and CDR2 ANQGSEA. The CDR3 loop reads CSVEDTIVTGELFF. Written as DNA, the CDR3 is TGCAGCGTTGAAGACACAATTGTCACCGGGGAGCTGTTTTTT.

The CDR3 DNA is TGCGCCAGCAGCTTGGTCTCAGGGGCGCATGAGCAGTTCTTC. Amino acid sequence: CASSLVSGAHEQFF. V usage is TRBV5-1 and J usage is TRBJ2-1; possibly TRBD1 for D (6 bases). This CDR3 contains 14 residues. The germline CDR1 and CDR2 sequences are SGHRS and YFSETQ. Trimming stripped 0 bases from V and 8 bases from J, with 12 bases between.

Turning to this clonotype: A much larger clone is a single base away; this may be a read error. The chain employs TRBV13 and TRBJ2-1; D is ambiguous. Germline assignment: CDR1 PRHDT and CDR2 FYEKMQ (reference sequence). The CDR3 is 14 residues long. The CDR3 reads CASSLGSRYSEQFF. DNA for the CDR3: TGTGCCAGCAGCTTAGGAAGTCGTTACAGTGAGCAGTTCTTC. The whole variable domain, filled in from reference TRBV13 and TRBJ2-1, reads AAGVIQSPRHLIKEKRETATLKCYPIPRHDTVYWYQQGPGQDPQFLISFYEKMQSDKGSIPDRFSAQQFSDYHSELNMSSLELGDSALYFCASSLGSRYSEQFFGPGTRLTVL.

This chain connects TRBV12-3 or TRBV12-4 to TRBJ1-2; 8 bases match TRBD1. V lost 4 bases and J lost 4; bases outside the gene matches: 5. The CDR3 runs 14 residues. DNA of the CDR3: TGTGCCAGCAGTTACGGACAGGGCCTCTATGGCTACACCTTC. Its protein is CASSYGQGLYGYTF.

The rearrangement uses TRBV6-5 and TRBJ2-1, with TRBD1 matching over 9 bases. The V gene end was trimmed by 6 bases and the J gene end by 4 bases; junction bases not matched to a gene: 7. The V gene's germline CDR1 is MNHEY and CDR2 SVGAGI. The CDR3 length is 15 residues. CDR3 DNA: TGTGCCAGCAGCCAGGGGGACAGGGCTTACAATGAGCAGTTCTTC. This translates into CASSQGDRAYNEQFF.

The chain joins TRBV29-1 to TRBJ1-3; D gene unclear. Germline V gives CDR1 SQVTM, CDR2 ANQGSEA. CDR3 length: 12 amino acids. The CDR3 spells CIVRGGGNTIYF. The CDR3 region has the DNA TGCATCGTGCGGGGTGGTGGAAACACCATATATTTT.

This clonotype was observed a handful of times. The chain uses TRBV27 and TRBJ1-6, with TRBD1 matching over 8 bases. In germline, CDR1 is MNHEY, CDR2 SMNVEV (reference sequence). The V and J ends lost 6 bases and 7 bases, in that order; junction bases with no gene match: 2. The CDR3 is 13 residues long. The CDR3 sequence: CASRTGGNSPLHF. The CDR3 DNA reads TGTGCCAGCAGAACAGGGGGGAATTCACCCCTCCACTTT.

This CDR3 reads CASSHRSGPTAPPDTQYF. The CDR3 coding sequence is TGTGCCAGCAGCCACCGCAGCGGCCCTACAGCCCCCCCAGATACGCAGTATTTT. This chain joins TRBV3-1 and TRBJ2-3; tentatively, D is TRBD2 (5 bases). The CDR3 extends over 18 amino acids. Germline assignment: CDR1 LGHDT and CDR2 YNNKEL (reference sequence). V lost 3 bases and J lost 4, with 23 bases in between.

The V call is TRBV5-1, the J call TRBJ2-6; D gene ambiguous. The germline gives CDR1 SGHRS, CDR2 YFSETQ. The CDR3 runs to 16 residues. Trimming cost V 0 bases and J 2 bases, with 9 bases left between them. The CDR3 here is CASSLAGSTGANVLTF. DNA of the CDR3: TGCGCCAGCAGCTTGGCGGGCAGCACTGGGGCCAACGTCCTGACTTTC.

The chain has TRBV7-9 and TRBJ2-1, with TRBD2 matching over 9 bases. Germline loops: CDR1 SEHNR, CDR2 FQNEAQ (reference sequence). CDR3 length equals 15 residues. Losses at the gene ends were 6 bases for V and 10 bases for J; bases not matched to a gene: 13. CDR3: CASSEREAELGEQFF. The CDR3 DNA reads TGTGCCAGCAGTGAGCGGGAGGCCGAGCTAGGGGAGCAGTTCTTC.

This clonotype was counted at least ten times. The CDR3 DNA sequence: TGTGCCACCAGGGGGGACAGCGAATACGAGCAGTACTTC. This sequence encodes CATRGDSEYEQYF. This chain links TRBV24-1 with TRBJ2-7; 7 bases are a match to TRBD1. Per germline, CDR1 KGHDR and CDR2 SFDVKD. The V gene end was trimmed by 7 bases and the J gene end by 4 bases; junction bases not matched to a gene: 6. There are 13 residues in the CDR3.

This clonotype has a count of ten or more. The V and J genes are TRBV7-9 and TRBJ2-7; TRBD1 agrees at 8 bases. The germline CDR1 and CDR2 sequences are SEHNR and FQNEAQ (reference sequence). V shed 7 bases, J shed 3 bases, and the junction held 2 bases outside the gene matches. The length of the CDR3 is 12 residues. The CDR3 reads CASTGQVYEQYF. The CDR3, as DNA: TGTGCCAGCACGGGACAGGTCTACGAGCAGTACTTC.